A selection of T cell receptor beta chains follows, all from one sample in a study of shared clonotypes between healthy human individuals. Libraries were prepared by immunoSEQ multiplex PCR; TCRdb keeps only in-frame clonotypes and omits some of them. The sample lists about 2 million clones, approximately 94% occurring once. Sample: naive CD8+ T cells sorted from blood. The receptors were sampled from a man in his late teens or twenties in good health. The CDR3 runs from the conserved cysteine through the conserved F or W. The D gene is left open where the match is weak. Part of the rows lack a size; the others show once, few, many or a class for expanded clones.

TRBJ2-5,15,NA,TRBV2,TRBD2,CASSPGTSGQETQYF,TGTGCCAGCAGCCCCGGGACTAGCGGGCAAGAGACCCAGTACTTC
TRBJ2-7,16,NA,TRBV10-3,TRBD1,CAISEPRDRDYYEQYF,TGTGCCATCAGTGAGCCTAGGGACAGAGACTACTACGAGCAGTACTTC
TRBJ2-1,15,NA,TRBV9,TRBD2,CASSVAGGGDNEQFF,TGTGCCAGCAGCGTAGCTGGCGGGGGAGACAATGAGCAGTTCTTC
TRBJ2-7,14,NA,TRBV6-5,NA,CASSYSSESYEQYF,TGTGCCAGCAGTTACTCTTCAGAATCCTACGAGCAGTACTTC
TRBJ1-6,15,NA,TRBV7-9,TRBD1,CASSDRGPFNSPLHF,TGTGCCAGCAGCGACAGGGGTCCCTTTAATTCACCCCTCCACTTT
TRBJ1-1,15,NA,TRBV19,TRBD1,CASSIWTGGNTEAFF,TGTGCCAGTAGTATATGGACAGGTGGGAACACTGAAGCTTTCTTT
TRBJ2-7,15,NA,TRBV7-6,NA,CASSWRDTERNEQYF,TGTGCCAGCAGCTGGCGGGACACGGAAAGGAACGAGCAGTACTTC
TRBJ2-1,15,NA,TRBV4-1,NA,CASSQVVGSYNEQFF,TGCGCCAGCAGCCAAGTGGTGGGCAGTTACAATGAGCAGTTCTTC
TRBJ2-3,17,NA,TRBV27,NA,CASSLLGPYPNTDTQYF,TGTGCCAGCAGTTTACTAGGCCCGTACCCTAACACAGATACGCAGTATTTT
TRBJ1-2,14,NA,TRBV2,NA,CASSEDRSNYGYTF,TGTGCCAGCAGTGAAGACAGAAGTAACTATGGCTACACCTTC
TRBJ2-5,17,NA,TRBV10-1,TRBD2,CASSQGLAGVAVETQYF,TGCGCCAGCAGCCAAGGACTAGCGGGAGTCGCGGTGGAGACCCAGTACTTC
TRBJ2-3,16,NA,TRBV6-6,TRBD2,CASSQSGSWGTDTQYF,TGTGCCAGCAGTCAGAGCGGGAGTTGGGGCACAGATACGCAGTATTTT
TRBJ2-3,16,NA,TRBV6-1,NA,CASSEEAGEWTDTQYF,TGTGCCAGCAGTGAGGAGGCAGGGGAATGGACAGATACGCAGTATTTT
TRBJ1-1,16,NA,TRBV5-3,NA,CARSPRDRRMNTEAFF,TGTGCCAGAAGCCCCCGAGACAGGCGAATGAACACTGAAGCTTTCTTT
TRBJ2-3,14,NA,TRBV4-1,TRBD2,CASSHDPGLATQYF,TGCGCCAGCAGCCATGATCCGGGACTAGCGACGCAGTATTTT
TRBJ2-7,14,NA,TRBV6-1,TRBD1,CASSDYRGPVEQYF,TGTGCCAGCAGTGACTACAGGGGGCCTGTCGAGCAGTACTTC
TRBJ2-3,16,NA,TRBV11-2,TRBD2,CASSGRLAGDTDTQYF,TGTGCCAGCAGCGGGCGACTAGCGGGAGACACAGATACGCAGTATTTT
TRBJ2-7,13,once,TRBV30,TRBD1,CAWRDRGMFEQYF,TGTGCCTGGCGGGACAGGGGAATGTTTGAGCAGTACTTC
TRBJ2-7,15,NA,TRBV4-2,NA,CASSPRLGGDYEQYF,TGTGCCAGCAGCCCACGGCTTGGCGGGGACTACGAGCAGTACTTC
TRBJ1-1,15,once,TRBV6-6,NA,CASSLAQGVGTEAFF,TGTGCCAGCAGTTTGGCACAGGGAGTGGGCACTGAAGCTTTCTTT
TRBJ2-5,16,NA,TRBV9,TRBD1,CASSASQDRPQETQYF,TGTGCCAGCAGCGCCTCCCAGGACAGGCCCCAAGAGACCCAGTACTTC
TRBJ1-5,13,NA,TRBV4-1,NA,CASSQVVSGPQHF,TGCGCCAGCAGCCAAGTCGTATCCGGGCCCCAGCATTTT
TRBJ2-3,14,NA,TRBV9,NA,CASSVSGLTDTQYF,TGTGCCAGCAGCGTAAGCGGACTCACAGATACGCAGTATTTT
TRBJ2-7,13,few,TRBV27,NA,CASSERLPYEQYF,TGTGCCAGCTCGGAGAGGCTCCCCTACGAGCAGTACTTC
TRBJ1-1,14,NA,TRBV5-6,TRBD1,CASSLDRGNTEAFF,TGTGCCAGCAGCTTGGACAGGGGGAACACTGAAGCTTTCTTT
TRBJ2-1,16,NA,TRBV18,TRBD1,CASSPSPGQGNNEQFF,TGTGCCAGCTCCCCCAGCCCGGGACAGGGCAACAATGAGCAGTTCTTC
TRBJ2-7,13,NA,TRBV11-2,NA,CASSLDRGYEQYF,TGTGCCAGCAGCTTAGATCGGGGATACGAGCAGTACTTC
TRBJ1-5,13,NA,TRBV19,NA,CASSPAWGQPQHF,TGTGCCAGTAGCCCCGCATGGGGGCAGCCCCAGCATTTT
TRBJ2-5,16,NA,TRBV5-6,TRBD1,CASSFGQGGSQETQYF,TGTGCCAGCAGTTTCGGACAGGGGGGAAGTCAAGAGACCCAGTACTTC
TRBJ2-5,17,NA,TRBV19,TRBD2,CASSIDRLAGGGETQYF,TGTGCCAGTAGTATAGATCGGCTAGCGGGAGGAGGAGAGACCCAGTACTTC
TRBJ2-7,14,NA,TRBV7-6,NA,CASSLEDTSYEQYF,TGTGCCAGCAGCTTAGAGGACACCTCCTACGAGCAGTACTTC